These 27 T cell receptor beta chains were all obtained from the same sample, sequenced in a study of blood T cells in healthy people across ages. Primers used in a second PCR of about 6 to 11 cycles were a sample-barcoded 5' primer and a J-beta primer mix. TCRdb re-called the 5' RACE reads with MiXCR, one entry per CDR3 protein. The table has fewer than 2 million distinct CDR3 sequences, about two fifths seen once. The source material was blood. The receptor source for this set is a human donor in good health.

The rearrangement links TRBV7-9 to TRBJ1-2; 7 bases match TRBD1. CDR3 length equals 18 residues. Germline loops: CDR1 SEHNR, CDR2 FQNEAQ (reference sequence). Unmatched junction bases numbered 16, after V lost 1 base and J lost 5 bases. CDR3 sequence (DNA): TGTGCCAGCAGCTTAGAGATTGCTGGAGACAGGGTCCAATATGGCTACACCTTC. Amino acids: CASSLEIAGDRVQYGYTF. The full variable domain, completed using reference TRBV7-9 and TRBJ1-2, is DTGVSQNPRHKITKRGQNVTFRCDPISEHNRLYWYRQTLGQGPEFLTYFQNEAQLEKSRLLSDRFSAERPKGSFSTLEIQRTEQGDSAMYLCASSLEIAGDRVQYGYTFGSGTRLTVV.

This chain uses TRBV4-3 with TRBJ2-1; D unclear. Trimming took 1 base from V and 6 from J, leaving 10 bases between them. Germline V CDR1 and CDR2: LGHNA, YSLEER. The CDR3 is 14 amino acids. CDR3 in amino acids: CASSQVLLSNEQFF. The DNA for the CDR3 is TGCGCCAGCAGCCAAGTGCTCCTCTCCAATGAGCAGTTCTTC.

The chain joins TRBV15 to TRBJ2-1; tentative D call: TRBD1 (5 bases). Trimming took off 0 bases at V and 0 bases at J, with 15 bases between the two ends. Germline V lookup: CDR1 LNHNV, CDR2 YYDKDF (reference sequence). The CDR3 has 18 amino acids. CDR3 nucleotides: TGTGCCACCAGCAGAGATAAAGCAGGGCTTAGCTCCTACAATGAGCAGTTCTTC. Amino acids: CATSRDKAGLSSYNEQFF.

This clonotype was observed once. Sequence at one end of the junction differs from germline and may be a read error. CDR3 region: CAGSSLGVPFITYEQYF. CDR3 nucleotide sequence: TGCGCCGGCAGCTCCCTAGGAGTACCCTTCATTACCTACGAGCAGTACTTC. This chain uses TRBV5-1 with TRBJ2-4; D call uncertain. Gene TRBJ2-7 matches the end of the DNA better, so the J call may be wrong. The CDR3 extends over 17 amino acids. Germline lookup yields CDR1 SGHRS and CDR2 YFSETQ.

This clonotype was picked up a small number of times. This chain links TRBV7-8 with TRBJ2-5, with D possibly TRBD2 on 5 matching bases. V was shortened by 1 base and J by 5 bases, with 11 bases between the two germline ends. Germline V gene lookup returns CDR1 SGHVS and CDR2 FQNEAQ. The CDR3 totals 14 residues. CDR3 region: CASSLDSVGETQYF. The DNA for the CDR3 is TGTGCCAGCAGCTTAGATAGCGTGGGGGAGACCCAGTACTTC.

The chain is built from TRBV7-2 and TRBJ2-1; TRBD2 agrees at 7 bases. The CDR3 runs 16 residues. Germline V gene sequence: CDR1 SGHTA, CDR2 FQGNSA. The trim removed 1 base at V and 6 bases at J, leaving 9 bases unmatched. CDR3 nucleotides: TGTGCCAGCAGCTTAGACTTCCGGGGGGTCGGCAATGAGCAGTTCTTC. Its translation: CASSLDFRGVGNEQFF.

V gene TRBV10-3 combines with J gene TRBJ2-7, with 7 bases that match TRBD2. The J call may be mistaken, given a closer DNA end match to TRBJ2-5. The CDR3 consists of 15 residues. CDR1 ENHRY and CDR2 SYGVKD come from the germline V gene. CDR3 in DNA: TGTGCCATCAGTGAGTCTGGCGGGGGTCGGGAGACCCAGTACTTC. It yields the protein CAISESGGGRETQYF.

Concerning this clonotype itself: Just one base apart from a much larger clone, this may be a read error. The rearrangement joins TRBV6-6 to TRBJ2-7, with a weak D call TRBD2 (6 bases). V gave up 4 bases and J gave up 7 bases, with 17 bases separating them. Germline V lookup: CDR1 MNHNY, CDR2 SVGAGI (reference sequence). CDR3 size: 14 residues. The CDR3 sequence: CASSFGIADQEQYF. The CDR3, as DNA: TGTGCCAGCAGTTTTGGGATAGCGGACCAGGAGCAGTACTTC.

This clonotype was picked up a small number of times. This chain uses TRBV20-1 with TRBJ1-2, with a tentative D call TRBD1 (5 bases). This CDR3 comprises 14 residues. CDR1 and CDR2 from the germline V gene are DFQATT and SNEGSKA (reference sequence). Trimming removed 1 base at V and 4 bases at J, with 13 bases between. The CDR3 nucleotides read TGCAGTGCTAGAGTTGGCCTAGGGGCCTATGGCTACACCTTC. Amino acids: CSARVGLGAYGYTF.

This clonotype occurred once. The chain carries TRBV24-1 and TRBJ2-2; TRBD1 aligns across 12 bases. V trimming: 3 bases; J trimming: 5 bases; junction bases outside the gene matches: 6. Germline lookup yields CDR1 KGHDR and CDR2 SFDVKD. The CDR3 extends over 17 amino acids. DNA for the CDR3: TGTGCCACCAGTGATCTCCCGGGACAGGGGGCAACCGGGGAGCTGTTTTTT. Its protein product is CATSDLPGQGATGELFF.

This clonotype was recorded a few times. The rearrangement uses TRBV20-1 and TRBJ2-3; 11 bases agree with TRBD2. The CDR3 loop spans 16 amino acids. V shed 1 base, J shed 2 bases, and the junction held 5 bases outside the gene matches. Germline loops: CDR1 DFQATT, CDR2 SNEGSKA (reference sequence). For the CDR3, the DNA is TGCAGTGCTAGAGGGGGACTAGCGGATTTCACAGATACGCAGTATTTT. Translating it yields CSARGGLADFTDTQYF.

This clonotype came up many times. The chain is built from TRBV7-2 and TRBJ2-5; TRBD2 might be the D (6 bases). The V and J ends lost 6 bases and 1 base respectively, with 9 bases between them. CDR3 length: 13 residues. Germline-derived CDR1 and CDR2 are SGHTA and FQGNSA. CDR3: CASSVRGQETQYF. The CDR3 DNA reads TGTGCCAGCAGTGTGCGGGGCCAAGAGACCCAGTACTTC.

In its sample, this clonotype was seen a few times. The gene calls are TRBV20-1 and TRBJ2-1; D unresolved. The CDR3 covers 15 residues. Trimming pared 6 bases from V and 8 bases from J, leaving 23 bases between. Germline loops: CDR1 DFQATT, CDR2 SNEGSKA (reference sequence). The CDR3: CSAPPYRPAFDEQFF. DNA of the CDR3: TGCAGTGCCCCCCCTTATAGGCCAGCGTTCGATGAGCAGTTCTTC.

The CDR3 spells CASSEQGVSNQPQHF. CDR3 sequence (DNA): TGTGCCAGCAGTGAACAGGGAGTAAGCAATCAGCCCCAGCATTTT. The J gene is TRBJ1-5, the V gene TRBV6-1, with a weak D call TRBD1 (5 bases). V gave up 2 bases and J gave up 1 base, with 9 bases separating them. The CDR3 length is 15 residues. Germline CDR1 MNHNS, CDR2 SASEGT.

The genes are TRBV15 and TRBJ2-4, with D possibly matching TRBD1 (6 bases). The tail of the sequence fits TRBJ2-7 better, so the J call may be wrong. The CDR3 sequence is 14 residues long. The germline gives CDR1 LNHNV, CDR2 YYDKDF (reference sequence). Here the CDR3 reads CATSRGVGGNEQYF. CDR3 nucleotides: TGTGCCACCAGCAGGGGAGTAGGGGGAAACGAGCAGTACTTC.

This clonotype was seen a handful of times. The CDR3 DNA follows: TGTGCCAGCAGTCGAAACACCTTACGGCTAGCGGGGGGGCAGGAGTATGAGCAGTTCTTC. Protein: CASSRNTLRLAGGQEYEQFF. The chain employs TRBV12-3 or TRBV12-4 and TRBJ2-1; 12 bases map to TRBD2. J lost 8 bases, V lost 5 bases, and 22 bases had no gene match. This CDR3 comprises 20 residues.

V usage is TRBV24-1 and J usage is TRBJ1-1; D perhaps matches TRBD1 (5 bases). With 8 bases removed from V and 4 bases from J, the gap between germline ends came to 13 bases. This CDR3 has 13 residues. CDR1 KGHDR and CDR2 SFDVKD come from the germline V gene. The CDR3 region has the DNA TGTGCCACCACGCGGGGCGGGGGCACTGAAGCTTTCTTT. It yields the protein CATTRGGGTEAFF.

The CDR3 is CSASPRARGGGYEQYF. The CDR3, as DNA: TGCAGTGCTAGCCCGCGGGCCAGGGGTGGTGGGTACGAGCAGTACTTC. V usage is TRBV20-1 and J usage is TRBJ2-4; weak D call: TRBD1 (6 bases). The closer fit of TRBJ2-7 to the DNA end suggests the J call may be wrong. The V gene's germline CDR1 is DFQATT and CDR2 SNEGSKA (reference sequence). The CDR3 covers 16 residues.

The chain is built from TRBV6-1 and TRBJ2-1, with a weak D call TRBD2 (5 bases). This CDR3 region has 13 residues. V shed 6 bases and J shed 6 bases, with 12 bases lying between them. Germline CDR1 is MNHNS and CDR2 is SASEGT. CDR3 protein: CASRESGINEQFF. CDR3 DNA sequence: TGTGCCAGCAGGGAGTCGGGGATCAATGAGCAGTTCTTC.

This clonotype was seen ten or more times. CDR3 in amino acids: CASSLGLAGGLDTQYF. The CDR3 coding sequence is TGCGCCAGCAGCCTGGGACTAGCGGGGGGTTTAGATACGCAGTATTTT. The chain uses TRBV5-1 and TRBJ2-3; the match to TRBD2 covers 15 bases. Germline V gene lookup returns CDR1 SGHRS and CDR2 YFSETQ. The CDR3 covers 16 residues. Trimming at V came to 4 bases and at J to 5 bases, leaving 5 bases not matched to a gene. Based on the CDR3 plus reference TRBV5-1 and TRBJ2-3, the full variable domain is KAGVTQTPRYLIKTRGQQVTLSCSPISGHRSVSWYQQTPGQGLQFLFEYFSETQRNKGNFPGRFSGRQFSNSRSEMNVSTLELGDSALYLCASSLGLAGGLDTQYFGPGTRLTVL.

The chain carries TRBV7-2 and TRBJ2-5, with 8 bases that match TRBD1. CDR3 size: 16 residues. With V trimmed by 4 bases and J by 0 bases, 7 bases remained unmatched. Germline assignment: CDR1 SGHTA and CDR2 FQGNSA. CDR3 nucleotide sequence: TGTGCCAGCAGCTGGCAGGGGGCCATTAACCAAGAGACCCAGTACTTC. Protein sequence: CASSWQGAINQETQYF.

This clonotype was recorded a few times. V and J are TRBV11-2 and TRBJ2-2; no reliable D call. The CDR3 consists of 15 residues. The germline V and J ends were trimmed by 4 bases and 3 bases, with 12 bases remaining between them. Germline CDR1 SGHAT, CDR2 FQNNGV. The CDR3 region is CASSSRLEYTGELFF. The CDR3 coding sequence is TGTGCCAGCAGCTCCAGACTGGAATACACCGGGGAGCTGTTTTTT.

The V and J genes are TRBV20-1 and TRBJ2-7, with 7 bases identical to TRBD1. The ends lost 3 bases at V and 2 bases at J; junction bases unmatched: 7. CDR1 and CDR2 (germline): DFQATT, SNEGSKA (reference sequence). This CDR3 is 14 amino acids long. CDR3 coding DNA: TGCAGTGCTAGTAGGACAGGAGATACCTACGAGCAGTACTTC. Encoded protein: CSASRTGDTYEQYF.

This clonotype was detected only a few times. The chain is built from TRBV10-2 and TRBJ2-7; D not certain. The DNA end is a closer match to TRBJ2-5, so the J assignment may be wrong. Germline CDR1 is WSHSY and CDR2 is SAAADI. This CDR3 contains 14 residues. This chain's CDR3 is CASSDLSLSETQYF. CDR3 nucleotide sequence: TGCGCCAGCAGTGATTTGTCCCTCTCGGAGACCCAGTACTTC.

The genes are TRBV6-2 or TRBV6-3 and TRBJ2-7; TRBD2 is a possible D gene (6 bases). CDR1 MNHEY and CDR2 SVGEGT come from the germline V gene. Trimming removed 7 bases at V and 4 bases at J, with 17 bases between. CDR3 size: 14 residues. CDR3 sequence: CASKERREEYEQYF. The DNA for the CDR3 is TGTGCCAGCAAGGAAAGGAGGGAAGAATACGAGCAGTACTTC.

This clonotype was seen only a few times. The V gene is TRBV6-2 or TRBV6-3, the J gene TRBJ1-5; D not resolved. The germline V gene has CDR1 MNHEY and CDR2 SVGEGT. The CDR3 covers 15 residues. Trimming pared 2 bases from V and 7 bases from J, leaving 15 bases between. The CDR3 here is CASSYPSDGGQPQHF. The CDR3 coding sequence is TGTGCCAGCAGTTACCCCTCAGACGGTGGGCAGCCCCAGCATTTT.

A word on this clonotype: One end of the junction fails to match germline, which may point to a read error. V gene TRBV4-2 combines with J gene TRBJ1-2; no definite D call. Looked up from germline, CDR1 is LGHNA and CDR2 is YNFKEQ. There are 15 residues in the CDR3. The CDR3 DNA reads TGTGGCAGCAGCCAAGAGCGGGTTGGCTCTTATGGCTACACCTTC. Protein sequence: CGSSQERVGSYGYTF.